One and the same sample provided the 30 T cell receptor beta chains below, sequenced in a study of T cell changes during pregnancy in multiple sclerosis. The data were produced by immunoSEQ multiplex PCR, yet TCRdb's version contains in-frame clones alone and is incomplete. Among roughly 60,000 clones listed, roughly 87% were seen once. Material: peripheral blood, obtained in the second trimester of pregnancy. These receptors were taken from a female donor in good health, enrolled as a control in a pregnancy study.

The chain has TRBV27 and TRBJ2-7; D uncertain. V was clipped by 2 bases and J by 2 bases, with 7 bases between them. The CDR3 covers 13 residues. The V gene's germline CDR1 is MNHEY and CDR2 SMNVEV (reference sequence). CDR3 DNA sequence: TGTGCCAGCAGTTTAGGCCCCCCCTACGAGCAGTACTTC. Amino acids: CASSLGPPYEQYF.

In this sample, this clone turned up a few times. The gene calls are TRBV6-5 and TRBJ1-2, with 7 bases that match TRBD1. The CDR3 has 14 amino acids. J gave up 4 bases and V 4 bases, and 6 bases lay outside the gene matches. Germline CDR1 reads MNHEY; CDR2 reads SVGAGI. This CDR3 reads CASSFGQAPYGYTF. The CDR3 DNA reads TGTGCCAGCAGTTTCGGACAGGCACCCTATGGCTACACCTTC.

This sequence joins TRBV10-3 and TRBJ1-2; D remains ambiguous. Germline V gene lookup returns CDR1 ENHRY and CDR2 SYGVKD. Trimming pared 7 bases from V and 6 bases from J, leaving 18 bases between. The CDR3 sequence is 14 residues long. CDR3 protein: CAITPDPTIDGYTF. The CDR3 DNA sequence: TGTGCCATCACCCCCGACCCGACAATCGATGGCTACACCTTC.

The chain joins TRBV19 to TRBJ1-5; 9 bases match TRBD1. Trimming at V came to 6 bases and at J to 5 bases, leaving 5 bases not matched to a gene. Germline V lookup: CDR1 LNHDA, CDR2 SQIVND (reference sequence). The CDR3 runs to 14 residues. The CDR3 spells CASSRDRDYQPQHF. As DNA, the CDR3 is TGTGCCAGTAGCCGGGACAGGGACTATCAGCCCCAGCATTTT.

The V call is TRBV27, the J call TRBJ2-1; 10 bases fit TRBD1. The CDR3 is 13 amino acids. The J segment lost 12 bases and the V segment lost 3 bases, leaving 5 bases of the junction unmatched. Looked up from germline, CDR1 is MNHEY and CDR2 is SMNVEV (reference sequence). CDR3 sequence reads: CASSLGTGVAQFF. CDR3 nucleotide sequence: TGTGCCAGCAGTTTGGGGACAGGGGTAGCGCAGTTCTTC.

This chain connects TRBV5-1 to TRBJ1-1; D may be TRBD1 (6 bases). The CDR3 length is 14 residues. Germline lookup yields CDR1 SGHRS and CDR2 YFSETQ. V was shortened by 4 bases and J by 5 bases, with 15 bases between the two germline ends. The CDR3 sequence is CASSVGAGGTEAFF. In DNA form, the CDR3 reads TGCGCCAGCAGCGTGGGGGCCGGTGGGACTGAAGCTTTCTTT.

The chain is built from TRBV25-1 and TRBJ1-4; unclear D gene. Germline V gene data show CDR1 as MGHDK and CDR2 as SYGVNS. The CDR3 loop spans 15 amino acids. Deletions cut 1 base from V and 7 bases from J, with 13 bases between. CDR3 DNA sequence: TGTGCCAGCAGTGAATTTAATCGAGCTTCTGAAAAACTGTTTTTT. This encodes CASSEFNRASEKLFF. The complete variable domain, with remaining parts taken from reference TRBV25-1 and TRBJ1-4, reads EADIYQTPRYLVIGTGKKITLECSQTMGHDKMYWYQQDPGMELHLIHYSYGVNSTEKGDLSSESTVSRIRTEHFPLTLESARPSHTSQYLCASSEFNRASEKLFFGSGTQLSVL.

The J gene is TRBJ2-2, the V gene TRBV6-4; 8 bases line up with TRBD2. V lost 8 bases to trimming and J lost 2 bases; unmatched junction nucleotides: 10. The CDR3 has 16 residues. Germline CDR1 reads MRHNA; CDR2 reads SNTAGT. The CDR3 protein is CASSRRTSSNTGELFF. CDR3 coding DNA: TGTGCCAGCTCCCGTAGGACTAGCAGCAACACCGGGGAGCTGTTTTTT.

This clone was detected only once. The chain is built from TRBV5-5 and TRBJ2-2, with TRBD1 as a possible D gene (6 bases). V was clipped by 4 bases and J by 1 base, with 11 bases between them. The CDR3 is 15 residues long. The germline V gene encodes CDR1 SGHKS and CDR2 YYEKEE (reference sequence). The CDR3 loop is CASSGRDKNTGELFF. The CDR3 DNA sequence: TGTGCCAGCAGCGGCCGGGACAAGAACACCGGGGAGCTGTTTTTT.

The V gene is TRBV2, the J gene TRBJ1-3, with D hard to call. The V gene lost 6 bases and the J gene lost 0 bases, with 12 bases spanning the gap. Germline loops: CDR1 SNHLY, CDR2 FYNNEI. The CDR3 is 15 amino acids. The CDR3 here is CASREDRSSGNTIYF. The CDR3 nucleotides read TGTGCCAGCAGGGAGGACCGCAGCTCTGGAAACACCATATATTTT.

This sequence joins TRBV5-1 and TRBJ2-6; D might be TRBD2 (5 bases). Trimming left V 3 bases short and J 2 bases short, with 12 bases between. Per germline, CDR1 SGHRS and CDR2 YFSETQ. The CDR3 is made up of 16 amino acids. The CDR3 is CASSSLLGAGANVLTF. The CDR3 DNA reads TGCGCCAGCAGCTCCCTTCTCGGGGCTGGGGCCAACGTCCTGACTTTC. Complete variable domain (other parts from reference TRBV5-1 and TRBJ2-6): KAGVTQTPRYLIKTRGQQVTLSCSPISGHRSVSWYQQTPGQGLQFLFEYFSETQRNKGNFPGRFSGRQFSNSRSEMNVSTLELGDSALYLCASSSLLGAGANVLTFGAGSRLTVL.

The gene calls are TRBV5-1 and TRBJ2-6; 12 bases align to TRBD1. Germline values: CDR1 SGHRS, CDR2 YFSETQ. Losses at the gene ends were 3 bases for V and 0 bases for J; bases not matched to a gene: 7. The CDR3 covers 19 residues. The CDR3 nucleotides are TGCGCCAGCAGCTGGGACAGGGGGCGAAAGAGCTCTGGGGCCAACGTCCTGACTTTC. Translating gives CASSWDRGRKSSGANVLTF.

CDR3: CASSFAGGGGNTIYF. The CDR3 DNA sequence: TGTGCCAGCAGCTTCGCGGGGGGAGGTGGAAACACCATATATTTT. The chain joins TRBV5-5 to TRBJ1-3; D is perhaps TRBD1 (5 bases). The CDR3 is 15 amino acids. Germline CDR1 is SGHKS and CDR2 is YYEKEE (reference sequence). V shed 2 bases and J shed 3 bases, with 12 bases lying between them.

The rearrangement joins TRBV4-1 to TRBJ2-3; 7 positions match TRBD2. Unmatched junction bases numbered 4, after V lost 1 base and J lost 12 bases. The CDR3 totals 12 residues. Looked up from germline, CDR1 is MGHRA and CDR2 is YSYEKL. The CDR3 region has the DNA TGCGCCAGCAGCCAAGCTAGCGGCCCCCAGTATTTT. It is translated as CASSQASGPQYF.

The rearrangement joins TRBV9 to TRBJ2-3; TRBD2 agrees at 13 bases. CDR1 and CDR2 from the germline V gene are SGDLS and YYNGEE. This CDR3 spans 18 amino acids. The J segment lost 0 bases and the V segment lost 3 bases, leaving 7 bases of the junction unmatched. The CDR3: CASSGPGTSGTSTDTQYF. CDR3 nucleotide sequence: TGTGCCAGCAGCGGACCCGGGACTAGCGGGACGAGCACAGATACGCAGTATTTT.

The V call is TRBV9, the J call TRBJ1-6; D gene ambiguous. The CDR3 is 15 amino acids. Trimming removed 0 bases at V and 5 bases at J, with 9 bases between. The germline V gene has CDR1 SGDLS and CDR2 YYNGEE. CDR3 residues: CASSVDGQDNSPLHF. The CDR3 coding sequence is TGTGCCAGCAGCGTAGATGGGCAAGATAATTCACCCCTCCACTTT.

The rearrangement uses TRBV7-9 and TRBJ2-1, with 8 bases lining up with TRBD1. The CDR3 contains 15 residues. V lost 0 bases to trimming and J lost 8 bases; unmatched junction nucleotides: 6. From germline, CDR1 is SEHNR and CDR2 FQNEAQ (reference sequence). The CDR3 region is CASSLAMTGEYEQFF. The DNA for the CDR3 is TGTGCCAGCAGCTTAGCGATGACAGGGGAATATGAGCAGTTCTTC.

V is TRBV5-1 and J is TRBJ1-1; possibly TRBD1 for D (6 bases). The CDR3 totals 16 residues. Between the trimmed V and J ends, which lost 6 bases and 6 bases, there was a span of 24 bases. Germline loops: CDR1 SGHRS, CDR2 YFSETQ. In DNA, the CDR3 is TGCGCCAGCACCAAGAGCTGGGCAGGGGCATCGGCTGAAGCTTTCTTT. Residues: CASTKSWAGASAEAFF. Based on the CDR3 plus reference TRBV5-1 and TRBJ1-1, the full variable domain is KAGVTQTPRYLIKTRGQQVTLSCSPISGHRSVSWYQQTPGQGLQFLFEYFSETQRNKGNFPGRFSGRQFSNSRSEMNVSTLELGDSALYLCASTKSWAGASAEAFFGQGTRLTVV.

The genes are TRBV14 and TRBJ2-3, with TRBD2 matching over 9 bases. The J segment lost 5 bases and the V segment lost 1 base, leaving 10 bases of the junction unmatched. CDR1 and CDR2 from the germline V gene are SGHDN and FVKESK. The CDR3 covers 17 residues. The chain's CDR3 is CASSQARGTSLGDTQYF. The CDR3 DNA reads TGTGCCAGCAGCCAAGCCCGGGGGACTAGCTTGGGAGATACGCAGTATTTT.

The rearrangement links TRBV7-2 to TRBJ2-7, with D maybe TRBD1 (6 bases). The CDR3 spans 12 residues. The germline V and J ends were trimmed by 1 base and 6 bases, with 7 bases remaining between them. The germline V gene has CDR1 SGHTA and CDR2 FQGNSA. The CDR3 sequence: CASSLGGLEQYF. CDR3 bases: TGTGCCAGCAGCTTAGGGGGGCTCGAGCAGTACTTC.

This rearrangement joins TRBV19 to TRBJ2-3; no reliable D call. The germline V gene encodes CDR1 LNHDA and CDR2 SQIVND (reference sequence). The CDR3 contains 14 residues. The ends were cut back, 5 bases at V and 6 bases at J, with 15 bases in the middle. This CDR3 is CASSHDTLRDTQYF. The CDR3 DNA is TGTGCCAGTAGTCACGACACCCTCCGGGATACGCAGTATTTT.

The chain recombines TRBV5-6 with TRBJ1-1; the match to TRBD1 covers 7 bases. The germline CDR1 and CDR2 sequences are SGHDT and YYEEEE. With V trimmed by 0 bases and J by 0 bases, 2 bases remained unmatched. This CDR3 contains 15 residues. CDR3 bases: TGTGCCAGCAGCTTGGGACAGGGCATGAACACTGAAGCTTTCTTT. It translates to CASSLGQGMNTEAFF.

This chain connects TRBV27 to TRBJ2-7; tentatively, D is TRBD2 (7 bases). The V gene lost 2 bases and the J gene lost 2 bases, with 10 bases spanning the gap. CDR3 size: 14 residues. Germline V gives CDR1 MNHEY, CDR2 SMNVEV (reference sequence). The chain's CDR3 is CASSLGGGPYEQYF. The CDR3 bases are TGTGCCAGCAGTTTAGGGGGGGGCCCCTACGAGCAGTACTTC.

This rearrangement joins TRBV29-1 to TRBJ1-2; D perhaps matches TRBD1 (5 bases). The CDR3 contains 11 residues. The V gene's germline CDR1 is SQVTM and CDR2 ANQGSEA. Trimming left V 7 bases short and J 4 bases short, with 10 bases between. The CDR3: CSADSSYGYTF. The CDR3 bases are TGCAGCGCAGACAGTTCCTATGGCTACACCTTC.

This chain connects TRBV28 to TRBJ2-7; 9 bases map to TRBD1. This CDR3 region has 13 residues. Germline V lookup: CDR1 MDHEN, CDR2 SYDVKM. The ends lost 6 bases at V and 7 bases at J; junction bases unmatched: 7. The chain's CDR3 is CASSDRGLEEQYF. As DNA, the CDR3 is TGTGCCAGCAGCGACAGGGGGTTAGAAGAGCAGTACTTC.

The rearrangement joins TRBV19 to TRBJ1-2; D unclear. Trimming took 8 bases from V and 5 from J, leaving 15 bases between them. The CDR3 length is 13 residues. Germline V gene sequence: CDR1 LNHDA, CDR2 SQIVND (reference sequence). CDR3 residues: CASLEGWGYGYTF. The CDR3 DNA reads as TGTGCCAGTCTTGAGGGTTGGGGATATGGCTACACCTTC.

This clone appeared a few times. V usage is TRBV5-1 and J usage is TRBJ1-5; D not certain. V was trimmed by 0 bases and J by 7 bases, leaving 11 bases between them. The CDR3 contains 14 residues. The V gene's germline CDR1 is SGHRS and CDR2 YFSETQ. In DNA, the CDR3 is TGCGCCAGCAGCTTGGAGGGCGGCGGGCAGCCCCAGCATTTT. Translated, it gives CASSLEGGGQPQHF.

The J gene is TRBJ1-3, the V gene TRBV5-7; D is uncertain. TRBV5-7 is recorded as an ORF, its role being uncertain. The ends were cut back, 2 bases at V and 10 bases at J, with 19 bases in the middle. CDR3 length equals 15 residues. The CDR3 nucleotides are TGTGCCAGCAGCTTTCCCCCTACAGTCCCTCTAACCATATATTTT. Protein product: CASSFPPTVPLTIYF.

The count of this clone is one. This chain connects TRBV28 to TRBJ2-3, with a tentative D call TRBD2 (6 bases). Per the germline V gene, CDR1 is MDHEN and CDR2 is SYDVKM. Trimming stripped 6 bases from V and 0 bases from J, with 13 bases between. The CDR3 totals 15 residues. CDR3 in DNA: TGTGCCAGCAGCCCGGGGGTTGAAAGCACAGATACGCAGTATTTT. The encoded protein is CASSPGVESTDTQYF.

The chain has TRBV7-2 and TRBJ2-7; the match to TRBD2 covers 8 bases. Germline V gene data show CDR1 as SGHTA and CDR2 as FQGNSA. This CDR3 is built from 15 residues. After removal of 4 bases from V and 5 bases from J, the junction contained 10 bases not matched to a gene. CDR3 nucleotide sequence: TGTGCCAGCAGCTCCACCGGGACTAGGTTTAACGAGCAGTACTTC. This gives the protein CASSSTGTRFNEQYF.